Listed below are T cell receptor beta chains from one sample, sequenced in a study of human versus mouse CDR3 diversity and MHC coevolution. Produced via immunoSEQ multiplex PCR; TCRdb's table is partial and in-frame only. The table shows about 77,000 clones, with approximately 90% occurring only once. The sequenced sample was naive CD4+ T cells from blood. These receptors were obtained from a person aged 30-70 years in good health. The CDR3 runs from the conserved cysteine through the conserved F or W. Clone size is stated in some rows and not others, as once, few, many or a class when expanded.

V gene	J gene	clone size	CDR3 protein
TRBV28	TRBJ1-1	NA	CASTGGGTEAFF
TRBV30	TRBJ1-5	NA	CAWRGTGENQPQHF
TRBV6-1	TRBJ1-1	NA	CASSSRQVGNTEAFF
TRBV19	TRBJ2-2	NA	CASRLAGDTGELFF
TRBV7-2	TRBJ2-7	NA	CASSLAGTGGSYEQYF
TRBV19	TRBJ1-1	NA	CASSMRGRGPETEAFF
TRBV7-8	TRBJ1-2	NA	CASRPRDLAYGYTF
TRBV5-1	TRBJ2-1	NA	CASSLVEGFNEQFF
TRBV19	TRBJ1-2	NA	CASSIPLGGDGYTF
TRBV9	TRBJ2-1	NA	CASSGAQTSGVSHNEQFF
TRBV5-8	TRBJ1-2	NA	CASSWNSYGYTF
TRBV4-1	TRBJ2-1	NA	CASSQGTPSNNEQFF
TRBV30	TRBJ1-3	NA	CAWKSSGNTIYF
TRBV27	TRBJ2-6	NA	CASSPGDRSSSGANVLTF
TRBV16	TRBJ1-5	NA	CASSPGDRGLAQPQHF
TRBV28	TRBJ2-3	NA	CASKDIQGTDTQYF
TRBV6-5	TRBJ2-1	NA	CASSYRGLPPYNEQFF
TRBV14	TRBJ1-4	few	CASSPRTGDEKLFF
TRBV10-1	TRBJ2-5	NA	CASKTVGQYF
TRBV2	TRBJ2-5	NA	CASRVASQETQYF
TRBV6-5	TRBJ2-1	NA	CASSYRGNEQFF
TRBV5-1	TRBJ2-1	NA	CASSRDRGQVNEQFF
TRBV5-1	TRBJ2-7	NA	CASRGEYEQYF
TRBV27	TRBJ2-7	NA	CASSWGTGPYEQYF
TRBV7-7	TRBJ2-2	NA	CASGTGTANTGELFF
TRBV29-1	TRBJ2-1	NA	CSQSGGTYNEQFF
TRBV30	TRBJ1-1	NA	CAWRLGGDTEAFF
TRBV6-1	TRBJ2-7	NA	CASRLAGSPYEQYF
TRBV9	TRBJ2-6	NA	CASSASLGANVLTF
TRBV27	TRBJ2-6	NA	CASSPPGQLISGANVLTF
TRBV11-2	NA	NA	CASSRTSGSYEQYF
TRBV27	TRBJ2-5	NA	CASSFWGGRETQYF
TRBV28	TRBJ1-2	NA	CASSPPRDSYGYTF
TRBV9	TRBJ2-1	NA	CASSVGVGGTKYNEQFF
TRBV28	TRBJ1-1	NA	CASSSQGWTEAFF
TRBV5-1	TRBJ1-1	NA	CASSLGAQGAVEAFF
TRBV19	TRBJ1-4	once	CASSAQGVAEKLFF
TRBV11-2	TRBJ2-3	NA	CASTPLGPGDTQYF
TRBV10-3	NA	NA	CAISLTLHSYEQYF
TRBV5-1	TRBJ2-1	NA	CASSLDTYNEQFF
TRBV5-1	TRBJ1-5	NA	CASSLTGESNQPQHF
TRBV9	TRBJ2-5	NA	CASSAGLLAGGRETQYF
TRBV19	TRBJ2-1	NA	CASSIQEASYNEQFF
TRBV28	TRBJ2-7	once	CASSSLVVIPYEQYF
TRBV9	TRBJ2-2	NA	CASSVGPSGGREELFF
TRBV18	TRBJ2-5	once	CASSPIPQETQYF
TRBV12-5	TRBJ1-1	NA	CASGFDRVWDTEAFF
TRBV5-5	TRBJ2-1	NA	CASLGGQSYNEQFF
TRBV5-1	TRBJ2-3	NA	CASSLGGGASTDTQYF
TRBV6-1	TRBJ1-6	NA	CASSEGLPYNSPLHF
TRBV15	TRBJ1-4	NA	CATSRGDSNEKLFF
TRBV7-2	TRBJ1-6	NA	CASSLVEGAGSPLHF
TRBV19	TRBJ1-5	NA	CASSATGSSQPQHF
TRBV10-3	TRBJ2-7	NA	CAISEYAGAYGYEQYF
TRBV6-1	TRBJ1-2	NA	CASREGAILYGYTF
TRBV5-8	TRBJ1-2	NA	CASGQVYSNYGYTF
TRBV27	TRBJ2-2	NA	CASSLGQGNTGELFF
TRBV18	TRBJ2-1	NA	CASSPPIGQGSDEQFF
TRBV6-5	TRBJ2-7	once	CASSEVPGTGPYF
TRBV2	TRBJ2-7	NA	CASSVDWGQGTYEQYF